This note documents a single T cell receptor beta chain sequence. This specimen belongs to a study of T cell changes during pregnancy in multiple sclerosis. Germline CDR1 and CDR2: SGDLS and YYNGEE. The CDR3 loop spans 10 amino acids. V lost 7 bases and J 9 bases, leaving 10 bases between the germline ends. The assay was immunoSEQ multiplex PCR, and TCRdb's table has in-frame clones only and misses some. In the table there are over 25,000 clones, 89% of which are singletons. This sample comprised CD8+ T cells from peripheral blood mononuclear cells, obtained in the third trimester of pregnancy. This chain links TRBV9 with TRBJ2-5; D might be TRBD1 (5 bases). This TCR came from a female donor with multiple sclerosis, enrolled in a pregnancy study. CDR3 amino acids: CASGKGPQYF. In DNA, the CDR3 is TGTGCCAGCGGCAAGGGGCCCCAGTACTTC.